The 29 T cell receptor beta chains given below trace back to one sample, sequenced in a study of blood T cell repertoires in COVID-19. This table comes from immunoSEQ multiplex PCR, and its TCRdb copy is limited to in-frame clones, with some not included. Of 240,000 or so clones in the sample, approximately 80% were seen once. The source material was peripheral blood. Receptor source: a woman of 80 years or more with acute or convalescent COVID-19.

This rearrangement joins TRBV28 to TRBJ2-3, with D possibly being TRBD1 (6 bases). V was shortened by 5 bases and J by 2 bases, with 17 bases between the two germline ends. The CDR3 is made up of 16 amino acids. Germline V gene data show CDR1 as MDHEN and CDR2 as SYDVKM. CDR3 residues: CASSGDRDIYTDTQYF. The CDR3 nucleotides are TGTGCCAGCAGTGGGGACCGGGACATTTACACAGATACGCAGTATTTT.

The chain couples TRBV5-4 to TRBJ1-1, with D unclear. Trimming left V 6 bases short and J 5 bases short, with 23 bases between. The CDR3 loop spans 16 amino acids. CDR1 is SGHNT and CDR2 is YYREEE in the germline V gene (reference sequence). The CDR3 here is CASTLGGGGERTEAFF. For the CDR3, the DNA is TGTGCCAGCACCCTGGGTGGTGGTGGAGAAAGGACTGAAGCTTTCTTT.

The rearrangement joins TRBV18 to TRBJ1-1, with 8 bases identical to TRBD1. The CDR3 spans 15 residues. The germline CDR1 and CDR2 sequences are KGHSH and LQKENI. Trimming took 4 bases from V and 1 from J; bases not matched to a gene: 5. CDR3 sequence reads: CASSLSGGTNTEAFF. Written as DNA, the CDR3 is TGTGCCAGCTCACTTTCAGGGGGCACGAACACTGAAGCTTTCTTT.

This clone was detected only once. V usage is TRBV14 and J usage is TRBJ1-5; D is unresolved. Germline V lookup: CDR1 SGHDN, CDR2 FVKESK. The germline V and J ends were trimmed by 4 bases and 3 bases, with 13 bases remaining between them. The CDR3 loop spans 15 amino acids. The chain's CDR3 is CASSLSGSNNQPQHF. The CDR3 nucleotides are TGTGCCAGCAGCCTCAGCGGGAGTAACAATCAGCCCCAGCATTTT.

The chain has TRBV11-2 and TRBJ1-3; D remains unclear. The germline V gene has CDR1 SGHAT and CDR2 FQNNGV. This CDR3 spans 15 amino acids. Deletions cut 4 bases from V and 3 bases from J, with 13 bases between. The CDR3 nucleotides read TGTGCCAGCAGCTACATTTCCGGGTTTGGAAACACCATATATTTT. It encodes CASSYISGFGNTIYF.

The V gene is TRBV28, the J gene TRBJ2-1; 8 nucleotides line up with TRBD2. The germline CDR1 and CDR2 sequences are MDHEN and SYDVKM. Unmatched junction bases numbered 8, after V lost 5 bases and J lost 14 bases. The CDR3 totals 12 residues. The CDR3 spells CASSLPGLVKFF. Here the CDR3 DNA reads TGTGCCAGCAGTCTTCCGGGACTAGTGAAGTTCTTC.

V and J are TRBV10-3 and TRBJ1-1, with 8 positions matching TRBD1. The CDR3 totals 15 residues. With V trimmed by 2 bases and J by 4 bases, 6 bases remained unmatched. Germline CDR1 and CDR2: ENHRY and SYGVKD. The CDR3 DNA reads as TGTGCCATCAGTGAGCAGGGGGCCATATCCACTGAAGCTTTCTTT. Its translation is CAISEQGAISTEAFF.

This clone was detected once. An end of the junction does not agree with germline; a read error may underlie this. This chain connects TRBV7-7 to TRBJ2-7; 13 bases map to TRBD2. Germline-derived CDR1 and CDR2 are SSHAT and FNYEAQ (reference sequence). This CDR3 is 18 amino acids long. CDR3 DNA: TGTGCTAGCAGCTTAAGGACTAGCGGGGGATTTAGCTCCTACGAGCAGTACTTC. It codes for CASSLRTSGGFSSYEQYF.

This clone was found a few times. This chain joins TRBV5-6 and TRBJ1-1; a possible D gene is TRBD1 (6 bases). The germline V and J ends were trimmed by 0 bases and 6 bases, with 9 bases remaining between them. The CDR3 sequence is 13 residues long. Germline-derived CDR1 and CDR2 are SGHDT and YYEEEE. CDR3 amino acids: CASSLEGVPEAFF. DNA for the CDR3: TGTGCCAGCAGCTTGGAGGGGGTGCCTGAAGCTTTCTTT.

The chain couples TRBV5-1 to TRBJ2-2; no definite D call. V lost 0 bases and J lost 5, with 8 bases in between. CDR3 length: 14 residues. Germline CDR1 is SGHRS and CDR2 is YFSETQ. CDR3 coding DNA: TGCGCCAGCAGCTTGGCCGCGTTAACCGGGGAGCTGTTTTTT. Translating it yields CASSLAALTGELFF.

J is TRBJ1-1 and V is TRBV6-6, with 7 nucleotides matching TRBD1. The CDR3 is 15 residues long. Trimming took 0 bases from V and 6 from J; bases not matched to a gene: 7. Germline V gives CDR1 MNHNY, CDR2 SVGAGI (reference sequence). CDR3 residues: CASSYSTTGVAEAFF. CDR3 nucleotides: TGTGCCAGCAGTTACTCGACCACAGGGGTGGCTGAAGCTTTCTTT.

This sequence joins TRBV18 and TRBJ2-3; 7 bases match TRBD1. The ends lost 3 bases at V and 0 bases at J; junction bases unmatched: 3. The CDR3 runs to 15 residues. Germline V lookup: CDR1 KGHSH, CDR2 LQKENI. The CDR3 DNA sequence: TGTGCCAGCTCACCTCCGACAGGGAGCACAGATACGCAGTATTTT. Its translation is CASSPPTGSTDTQYF.

The J gene is TRBJ2-3, the V gene TRBV27, with a tentative D call TRBD2 (6 bases). V lost 2 bases to trimming and J lost 11 bases, with 14 bases between them. The germline V gene has CDR1 MNHEY and CDR2 SMNVEV (reference sequence). The CDR3 has 13 residues. The CDR3, as DNA: TGTGCCAGCAGTTTAAATTCGGGGGTAGGGCAGTATTTT. Its translation: CASSLNSGVGQYF.

The chain couples TRBV5-5 to TRBJ1-1; D possibly corresponds to TRBD1 (5 bases). V shed 1 base and J shed 7 bases, with 11 bases lying between them. The germline CDR1 and CDR2 sequences are SGHKS and YYEKEE (reference sequence). The CDR3 is 13 amino acids. In DNA, the CDR3 is TGTGCCAGCAGCTTGATGGGGGAGGGTGAAGCTTTCTTT. It codes for CASSLMGEGEAFF.

This chain joins TRBV19 and TRBJ1-2, with unresolved D. Trimming left V 3 bases short and J 4 bases short, with 6 bases between. Germline V lookup: CDR1 LNHDA, CDR2 SQIVND (reference sequence). This CDR3 spans 12 amino acids. For the CDR3, the DNA is TGTGCCAGTAGTATCAACGGCTATGGCTACACCTTC. It specifies CASSINGYGYTF.

In nucleotides, the CDR3 is TGCGCCAGCAGGGGACTAGGAATTTCCTACGAGCAGTACTTC. Encoded protein: CASRGLGISYEQYF. The chain recombines TRBV5-1 with TRBJ2-7; 8 bases map to TRBD2. The junction had 5 bases not matched to a gene; V was cut back by 5 bases and J by 1 base. Germline V lookup: CDR1 SGHRS, CDR2 YFSETQ. CDR3 size: 14 residues.

This chain links TRBV5-1 with TRBJ1-3, with 12 bases that match TRBD1. CDR1 is SGHRS, CDR2 YFSETQ, per germline. Losses at the gene ends were 4 bases for V and 3 bases for J; bases not matched to a gene: 11. There are 18 residues in the CDR3. The CDR3 spells CASSPNLGQGAGGNTIYF. CDR3 DNA: TGCGCCAGCAGCCCAAATCTGGGACAGGGGGCTGGTGGAAACACCATATATTTT.

The J gene is TRBJ1-5, the V gene TRBV19, with a tentative D call TRBD1 (6 bases). Germline V gene sequence: CDR1 LNHDA, CDR2 SQIVND (reference sequence). V was clipped by 5 bases and J by 3 bases, with 14 bases between them. The CDR3 consists of 15 residues. The CDR3 DNA sequence: TGTGCCAGTAGTCACAGGGACATTTTCAATCAGCCCCAGCATTTT. Amino acid sequence: CASSHRDIFNQPQHF.

V is TRBV7-3 and J is TRBJ1-6; 8 positions match TRBD1. After removal of 6 bases from V and 10 bases from J, the junction contained 23 bases not matched to a gene. The CDR3 contains 19 residues. Germline loops: CDR1 SGHTA, CDR2 FQGTGA. In DNA form, the CDR3 reads TGTGCCAGCAGAAAGTGTGCGACAGGGGTCCCAGGGGAGGGGTCACCCCTCCACTTT. Its translation: CASRKCATGVPGEGSPLHF.

The chain has TRBV3-1 (or the pseudogene TRBV3-2) and TRBJ1-1; no clear D gene. Germline V gene sequence: CDR1 LGHDT, CDR2 YNNKEL (reference sequence). There are 16 residues in the CDR3. The V gene lost 0 bases and the J gene lost 5 bases, with 16 bases spanning the gap. CDR3 sequence (DNA): TGTGCCAGCAGCCAAGATGCCCGGGAGGGCGGAACTGAAGCTTTCTTT. This sequence encodes CASSQDAREGGTEAFF.

This clone occurred once. The chain recombines TRBV7-9 with TRBJ1-3, with 9 bases that match TRBD1. V was clipped by 5 bases and J by 4 bases; unmatched bases: 9. Germline V lookup: CDR1 SEHNR, CDR2 FQNEAQ (reference sequence). The CDR3 loop spans 16 amino acids. The CDR3 loop is CASSRTRTGAGNTIYF. CDR3 nucleotides: TGTGCCAGCAGCCGGACGAGGACAGGGGCAGGAAACACCATATATTTT.

Regarding this clone: Other DNA sequences in this sample translate to the same CDR3. The gene calls are TRBV15 and TRBJ1-5; D is uncertain. V dropped 3 bases and J dropped 0 bases, with 3 bases sitting between them. CDR3 length equals 13 residues. The germline CDR1 and CDR2 sequences are LNHNV and YYDKDF (reference sequence). Here the CDR3 reads CATSRSSNQPQHF. The CDR3 coding sequence is TGTGCCACCAGCAGGAGTAGCAATCAGCCCCAGCATTTT.

This chain connects TRBV11-2 to TRBJ2-2, with D maybe TRBD2 (5 bases). This CDR3 region has 15 residues. The germline CDR1 and CDR2 sequences are SGHAT and FQNNGV. V was shortened by 0 bases and J by 4 bases, with 9 bases between the two germline ends. CDR3 DNA: TGTGCCAGCAGCTTAGAGAGGGTTCTCACCGGGGAGCTGTTTTTT. As protein: CASSLERVLTGELFF.

This rearrangement joins TRBV30 to TRBJ1-1; a weak D match, TRBD1 (5 bases). Germline CDR1 and CDR2: GTSNPN and SVGIG (reference sequence). The CDR3 totals 12 residues. Trimming shortened V by 0 bases and J by 10 bases, and 12 bases separated the two germline ends. CDR3 loop: CAWSVGEEGAFF. The CDR3 region has the DNA TGTGCCTGGAGTGTAGGGGAGGAAGGAGCTTTCTTT. Looking up the rest from reference TRBV30 and TRBJ1-1 gives the full variable domain: SQTIHQWPATLVQPVGSPLSLECTVEGTSNPNLYWYRQAAGRGLQLLFYSVGIGQISSEVPQNLSASRPQDRQFILSSKKLLLSDSGFYLCAWSVGEEGAFFGQGTRLTVV.

The chain is built from TRBV6-5 and TRBJ1-1; 7 bases line up with TRBD1. With V trimmed by 5 bases and J by 3 bases, 3 bases remained unmatched. This CDR3 contains 13 residues. Germline V gives CDR1 MNHEY, CDR2 SVGAGI. In DNA form, the CDR3 reads TGTGCCAGCAGTCCCGACAGGGACACTGAAGCTTTCTTT. Protein sequence: CASSPDRDTEAFF.

The chain employs TRBV5-4 and TRBJ1-6, with 8 bases lining up with TRBD1. The trim removed 0 bases at V and 10 bases at J, leaving 3 bases unmatched. There are 14 residues in the CDR3. The germline V gene has CDR1 SGHNT and CDR2 YYREEE (reference sequence). The CDR3 spells CASSLDRGSSPLHF. As DNA, the CDR3 is TGTGCCAGCAGCTTGGACAGGGGGAGCTCACCCCTCCACTTT. The whole variable domain, remainder taken from reference TRBV5-4 and TRBJ1-6, is ETGVTQSPTHLIKTRGQQVTLRCSSQSGHNTVSWYQQALGQGPQFIFQYYREEENGRGNFPPRFSGLQFPNYSSELNVNALELDDSALYLCASSLDRGSSPLHFGNGTRLTVT.

This chain connects TRBV6-5 to TRBJ1-2; TRBD1 might be the D (5 bases). The CDR3 length is 13 residues. V gave up 5 bases and J gave up 7 bases, with 14 bases separating them. CDR1 and CDR2 from the germline V gene are MNHEY and SVGAGI. CDR3 region: CASSLQGSSGYTF. CDR3 DNA: TGTGCCAGCAGTCTCCAGGGTTCGAGTGGCTACACCTTC.

The chain uses TRBV5-1 and TRBJ1-1; weak D call: TRBD1 (5 bases). The CDR3 totals 15 residues. V was cut by 7 bases and J by 0 bases, with 16 bases left in between. Germline V lookup: CDR1 SGHRS, CDR2 YFSETQ. The CDR3 reads CASHRGSAMNTEAFF. The CDR3 DNA sequence: TGCGCCAGCCATCGGGGGTCAGCGATGAACACTGAAGCTTTCTTT.

This sequence joins TRBV5-4 and TRBJ1-5, with D hard to call. This CDR3 comprises 16 residues. Looked up from germline, CDR1 is SGHNT and CDR2 is YYREEE (reference sequence). Trimming pared 0 bases from V and 2 bases from J, leaving 12 bases between. DNA for the CDR3: TGTGCCAGCAGCTTGGGGGGAGGCGGTGGCAATCAGCCCCAGCATTTT. Its protein is CASSLGGGGGNQPQHF. Full variable domain (outside the CDR3, taken from reference TRBV5-4 and TRBJ1-5): ETGVTQSPTHLIKTRGQQVTLRCSSQSGHNTVSWYQQALGQGPQFIFQYYREEENGRGNFPPRFSGLQFPNYSSELNVNALELDDSALYLCASSLGGGGGNQPQHFGDGTRLSIL.